Sequencing of this TCR beta chain was carried out in a study of shared clonotypes between healthy human individuals. Study findings and constraints: The naive CD4 repertoires of a handful of donors were compared, and around 4.9% of clonotypes were shared. Only blood samples were collected, and tissue repertoires likely differ.

For this clone: Its antigen is undetermined.

In the CD4+ fraction, cells were divided into CD45RA+ naive and CD45RA-negative memory subsets. This CDR3 is built from 17 residues. The ends lost 1 base at V and 2 bases at J; junction bases unmatched: 7. CDR1 LGHNA and CDR2 YNFKEQ come from the germline V gene. Per the original methods: Because ImmunoSEQ provided only junction sequences with no quality scores, the filtering differed. TCRdb's table, derived via immunoSEQ multiplex PCR, lists solely in-frame clones and lacks some. The V and J calls and clone size come from that table; D and trimming were worked out from the DNA. The sample lists fewer than 3 million clones, around 92% occurring once.

The chain couples TRBV4-2 to TRBJ1-5; TRBD1 aligns across 8 bases. The sample consisted of naive CD4+ T cells from PBMCs. Subset described: CD45RA+ positively selected. The source is a man between 18 and 35 years old in good health. Some clones in this sample may be carry-over from other donors' samples. The CDR3 loop is CASSQGQGRSGNQPQHF. As DNA, the CDR3 is TGTGCCAGCAGCCAAGGACAGGGGAGGTCGGGCAATCAGCCCCAGCATTTT.